This TCR beta chain is from a study of shared clonotypes between healthy human individuals (TCRdb year 2020). Turning to the overall study: The cohort comprised a couple of women and a few men aged 18 to 49 years. To estimate repertoire size and how much clonotypes are shared between individuals, the study performed deep sequencing of blood TCR repertoires from 4 to 6 healthy adults. For each donor, CD4 naive and CD4 memory were each run on three plates, CD8 naive on two plates, and CD8 memory on one plate. Libraries were prepared and TCR repertoires were sequenced by different laboratories using diverse techniques, in order to increase sequencing depth and limit assay-specific biases. Leukapheresis yielded between about 0.94 and 10 billion PBMCs per donor.

Donors were healthy HIV-negative adults with no recently reported acute infections or vaccinations. Every donor was a Caucasian adult residing in Nashville, Tennessee, USA. Magnetic negative selection was used to enrich CD4+ T cells, after which naive cells were positively selected on CD45RA and the negative fraction became the memory subset. After blood collection by leukapheresis, PBMCs were isolated using Ficoll-Histopaque density gradient centrifugation and then cryopreserved in the vapor phase of liquid nitrogen. Purity and quantity of every magnetically sorted T cell population were checked by analytical flow cytometry. Genomic DNA was isolated from every sorted fraction and measured by UV absorbance on a Nanodrop 2000c. Here V drops 4 bases and J drops 6 bases, and the junction holds 8 bases not matched to any gene. The cysteine opens and the phenylalanine closes a CDR3 of 14 amino acids. The sequence is cut down to CDR3 DNA, 42 bases in frame from base 1. The germline V gene encodes CDR1 SGHNT and CDR2 YYREEE (reference sequence).

TCR CDR3 regions were amplified from genomic DNA by multiplex PCR using the deep immunoSEQ assay. Genomic DNA extracted from each cell subset was distributed evenly over all wells of several immunoSEQ 96-well plates, and each plate served as one replicate. For sorted subsets, each replicate PCR was loaded with about 0.2 ug genomic DNA, equivalent to some 31,000 T cell genomes. Purified libraries were measured with a Qubit 3.0 fluorometer, size-checked on a Bioanalyzer 2100, and measured again with the KAPA Library Quantification kit. A separate single-read 150-cycle Illumina NextSeq 550 flow cell was used to sequence each immunoSEQ 96-well plate. From the authors' description of their analysis: Because only junctional sequences without quality scores were contained in the immunoSEQ output, filtering matching that applied to full-length reads could not be performed. Sequences were annotated with PyIR, a Python wrapper for IgBLAST v1.9, using IMGT germline references to assign V/J genes and CDR3. Any read was removed if the V/J assignment was weak (E-value above 1e-6), the CDR3 was missing, or the read contained stop codons, out-of-frame junctions, or ambiguous translated residues. V3J clonotypes were defined as sequences sharing an identical inferred V gene, J gene, and CDR3 amino acid sequence. Percentage overlap between repertoires was computed as shared unique clonotypes divided by the size of the smaller repertoire. Three approaches were used to assess repertoire richness: RTK rarefaction, the Chao1 estimator, and Recon v2.1 estimates of unobserved clonotypes. Generation probabilities for all TCRbeta clonotypes obtained by the gDNA method from a handful of donors were computed using OLGA. TCRdb holds this immuneACCESS table with in-frame rearrangements only. Some clones are missing; in checked studies, unresolved V genes explain under half, and the rest has no known cause. Clonal size and the V and J genes are those of that table, whereas D and trimming came from the DNA. This sample holds millions of clones; 95% were observed only once. The ten largest clones represent more than 0.1% of the sample.

General findings and caveats noted by the study authors: Compared with non-shared clonotypes, clonotypes shared by all four sorted-subset donors had higher generation probabilities. Sampling was restricted to blood, and TCR repertoires in tissues likely differ from the TCR repertoires found in blood. Pairwise subsampling indicated that sequencing depth was expected to affect the degree of clonotype sharing among donors. Because the study included only a small number of donors, the genetic and exposure-history diversity represented was limited. Approximately 5% of naive CD4, 3.5% of naive CD8, about 2.5% of memory CD4, and about 0.4% of memory CD8 clonotypes were shared across a few donors. Rarefaction of sorted-subset datasets indicated incomplete sequencing despite the large sequencing depth. Naive subsets generally had larger estimated clonotype richness than memory subsets.

As to this clone: The antigen this receptor binds is unknown. Per-base qualities were not stored, and no clone one base away is much larger.

The sequenced sample was naive CD4+ T cells sorted from blood. The cell subset or site label, read with the paper, signifies: CD45RA+ positively selected. Here the chain combines TRBV5-4 and TRBJ1-1, with 8 bases matching TRBD1. The source of this sequence is a man aged 18 to 30 in good health. The CDR3 in this case is CASSHGQGISEAFF. In nucleotides, the sequence is TGTGCCAGCAGCCACGGACAGGGCATTTCTGAAGCTTTCTTT.